These T cell receptor beta chains were read from a single sample in a study of blood T cell repertoires in COVID-19. Generated by immunoSEQ multiplex PCR, the TCRdb table keeps only in-frame clones and is missing some. The table has about 200,000 clones, approximately 88% seen once; the top ten hold 27%. The material sequenced was peripheral blood. The receptors originated from a man aged 40-50 years with acute or convalescent COVID-19. The CDR3 runs from the conserved cysteine through the conserved F or W. The order of the fields is V gene, CDR3 length, clone size, D gene, J gene, CDR3 protein, CDR3 DNA. D genes are given only for firm matches. Where a row states a size, it is once, few, many or the class of an expanded clone; other rows omit it.

TRBV4-2,12,-,-,TRBJ2-1,CASSQDRGEQFF,TGTGCCAGCAGCCAAGATCGAGGTGAGCAGTTCTTC
TRBV5-6,14,few,TRBD1,TRBJ1-6,CASSGDRGRPPLHF,TGTGCCAGCAGCGGCGACAGGGGAAGGCCACCCCTCCACTTT
TRBV27,13,once,-,TRBJ1-2,CASSPGLRNGYTF,TGTGCCAGCAGTCCGGGTTTGAGAAATGGCTACACCTTC
TRBV7-9,13,-,-,TRBJ1-5,CASSLETDQPQHF,TGTGCCAGCAGCTTAGAAACAGATCAGCCCCAGCATTTT
TRBV18,15,few,TRBD1,TRBJ2-7,CASSPSGTGLYEQYF,TGTGCCAGCTCACCATCCGGGACAGGTCTCTACGAGCAGTACTTC
TRBV7-6,14,-,-,TRBJ2-1,CASSLTPRDSEQFF,TGTGCCAGCAGCTTAACACCGCGGGACTCTGAGCAGTTCTTC
TRBV6-9,16,once,-,TRBJ2-1,CASRALGDPFYNEQFF,TGTGCCAGCAGGGCGCTAGGTGATCCCTTCTACAATGAGCAGTTCTTC
TRBV27,13,-,-,TRBJ2-1,CASSFREYNEQFF,TGTGCCAGCAGTTTCCGGGAATACAATGAGCAGTTCTTC
TRBV2,15,-,TRBD2,TRBJ2-1,CASSEGLADYNEQFF,TGTGCCAGCAGTGAGGGACTAGCGGACTACAATGAGCAGTTCTTC
TRBV10-3,13,-,TRBD1,TRBJ2-1,CAIRTGGGNEQFF,TGTGCCATCAGGACAGGGGGCGGGAATGAGCAGTTCTTC
TRBV5-4,13,-,-,TRBJ1-1,CASSFFLNTEAFF,TGTGCCAGCAGCTTTTTCTTGAACACTGAAGCTTTCTTT
TRBV19,16,-,TRBD1,TRBJ2-2,CASSKGPGGNTGELFF,TGTGCCAGTAGTAAGGGGCCAGGGGGAAACACCGGGGAGCTGTTTTTT
TRBV6-2/TRBV6-3,15,-,TRBD1,TRBJ1-5,CASSYETGGREPQHF,TGTGCCAGCAGTTACGAGACAGGGGGTAGGGAGCCCCAGCATTTT
TRBV5-4,16,once,TRBD1,TRBJ2-7,CASSTQTGGLPYEQYF,TGTGCCAGCAGCACCCAGACAGGGGGCCTTCCCTACGAGCAGTACTTC
TRBV18,15,-,TRBD1,TRBJ2-7,CASSERDSPLNEQYF,TGTGCCAGCTCGGAAAGGGACAGCCCGCTTAACGAGCAGTACTTC
TRBV7-2,15,-,-,TRBJ1-5,CASSLALGGDQPQHF,TGTGCCAGCAGCTTAGCGCTGGGGGGGGATCAGCCCCAGCATTTT
TRBV6-5,13,-,-,TRBJ2-7,CASSYTDLREQYF,TGTGCCAGCAGTTACACGGACTTGCGGGAGCAGTACTTC
TRBV7-6,15,-,-,TRBJ1-1,CASSLVGVSNTEAFF,TGTGCCAGCAGCTTAGTAGGGGTATCGAACACTGAAGCTTTCTTT
TRBV27,16,-,-,TRBJ1-2,CASSLTAFSGDYGYTF,TGTGCCAGCAGTTTGACAGCCTTCTCCGGCGACTATGGCTACACCTTC
TRBV11-3,17,-,TRBD2,TRBJ2-1,CASSLDQAGGGINEQFF,TGTGCCAGCAGCTTAGATCAGGCGGGAGGGGGAATCAATGAGCAGTTCTTC
TRBV7-2,14,-,-,TRBJ1-1,CASSLERVSLEAFF,TGTGCCAGCAGCTTAGAGAGAGTTTCCCTCGAAGCTTTCTTT
TRBV6-1,15,-,-,TRBJ1-5,CASSERTASNQPQHF,TGTGCCAGCAGTGAAAGGACAGCCAGCAATCAGCCCCAGCATTTT
TRBV27,17,-,TRBD2,TRBJ2-1,CASSQPLAGFSYNEQFF,TGTGCCAGCAGCCAACCCTTAGCGGGATTCTCCTACAATGAGCAGTTCTTC
TRBV19,12,few,-,TRBJ1-5,CASSNRPQPQHF,TGTGCCAGTAGTAACAGGCCTCAGCCCCAGCATTTT
TRBV5-1,14,-,-,TRBJ2-1,CASSLGQAYNEQFF,TGCGCCAGCAGCTTGGGGCAGGCCTACAATGAGCAGTTCTTC
TRBV5-1,12,-,-,TRBJ2-3,CASSPPGDTQYF,TGCGCCAGCTCCCCCCCGGGAGATACGCAGTATTTT
TRBV4-3,15,-,-,TRBJ1-2,CASSQALQGDYGYTF,TGCGCCAGCAGCCAAGCCTTACAGGGTGACTATGGCTACACCTTC